Listed here are 18 T cell receptor beta chains from one sample, sequenced in a study of CXCR4 blockade with PD-1 therapy in pancreatic cancer. The repertoire was sequenced with immunoSEQ multiplex PCR; TCRdb's copy has only in-frame clones and lacks some. Among roughly 18,000 clones listed, approximately 72% were seen once. The sample consisted of tumor tissue. The receptors derive from a human donor with pancreatic ductal adenocarcinoma.

This clone showed up just once. The rearrangement joins TRBV18 to TRBJ1-1; D is ambiguous. Between the trimmed V and J ends, which lost 5 bases and 1 base, there was a span of 5 bases. The CDR3 has 12 amino acids. CDR1 is KGHSH, CDR2 LQKENI, per germline. CDR3 region: CASSEKNTEAFF. The CDR3 bases are TGTGCCAGCTCAGAGAAGAACACTGAAGCTTTCTTT. The full variable domain, rest sourced from reference TRBV18 and TRBJ1-1, is NAGVMQNPRHLVRRRGQEARLRCSPMKGHSHVYWYRQLPEEGLKFMVYLQKENIIDESGMPKERFSAEFPKEGPSILRIQQVVRGDSAAYFCASSEKNTEAFFGQGTRLTVV.

This clone has only a few counts. The chain employs TRBV19 and TRBJ2-1, with a tentative D call TRBD2 (6 bases). With 6 bases removed from V and 3 bases from J, the gap between germline ends came to 18 bases. This CDR3 is built from 16 residues. Germline V gene data show CDR1 as LNHDA and CDR2 as SQIVND (reference sequence). The CDR3 nucleotides read TGTGCCAGTAGAACCGGTACGGGAGCCTACTACAATGAGCAGTTCTTC. This translates into CASRTGTGAYYNEQFF.

There are a few counts of this clone. The gene calls are TRBV6-7 and TRBJ2-7; the D gene could be TRBD1 or TRBD2 (5 bases each). TRBV6-7 is an ORF; its function is uncertain. The CDR3 contains 11 residues. The V gene lost 4 bases and the J gene lost 9 bases, with 10 bases spanning the gap. CDR3 bases: TGTGCCAGCAGTTCAGGGACCGCGCAGTACTTC. Translation gives CASSSGTAQYF.

J is TRBJ1-6 and V is TRBV28; D is unclear. V was shortened by 2 bases and J by 10 bases, with 12 bases between the two germline ends. Germline assignment: CDR1 MDHEN and CDR2 SYDVKM. The CDR3 runs to 14 residues. The CDR3 bases are TGTGCCAGCAGTTTAACGACGGTCGGATCACCCCTCCACTTT. Residues: CASSLTTVGSPLHF.

The chain links TRBV15 to TRBJ2-5; TRBD2 agrees at 8 bases. This CDR3 is built from 14 residues. After removal of 0 bases from V and 5 bases from J, the junction contained 2 bases not matched to a gene. Germline CDR1 and CDR2: LNHNV and YYDKDF (reference sequence). In DNA, the CDR3 is TGTGCCACCAGCAGAGACACGGGAGGGGAGACCCAGTACTTC. Residues: CATSRDTGGETQYF.

The V gene is TRBV30, the J gene TRBJ1-3; D is unresolved. This CDR3 spans 15 amino acids. The germline CDR1 and CDR2 sequences are GTSNPN and SVGIG (reference sequence). Trimming pared 4 bases from V and 0 bases from J, leaving 13 bases between. CDR3 DNA sequence: TGTGCCTGGACTCGGACGAGATTCTCTGGAAACACCATATATTTT. This translates into CAWTRTRFSGNTIYF.

The V call is TRBV15, the J call TRBJ2-2; D is unresolved. V lost 1 base and J lost 3, with 9 bases in between. The length of the CDR3 is 15 residues. Per germline, CDR1 LNHNV and CDR2 YYDKDF (reference sequence). The CDR3, as DNA: TGTGCCACCAGCAGAGCGGGTAGGGACACCGGGGAGCTGTTTTTT. It encodes CATSRAGRDTGELFF.

The CDR3 loop is CASSIDRGLGYGYTF. DNA of the CDR3: TGTGCCAGCAGTATCGACAGGGGGCTAGGGTATGGCTACACCTTC. The chain couples TRBV25-1 to TRBJ1-2; TRBD1 matches 10 bases. CDR3 length equals 15 residues. Losses at the gene ends were 5 bases for V and 5 bases for J; bases not matched to a gene: 8. The germline CDR1 and CDR2 sequences are MGHDK and SYGVNS.

The gene calls are TRBV9 and TRBJ2-2; 7 bases align to TRBD2. CDR3 length equals 16 residues. V shed 0 bases and J 4 bases; nucleotides not matched to a gene: 6. The germline gives CDR1 SGDLS, CDR2 YYNGEE. The CDR3 region has the DNA TGTGCCAGCAGCGTAGGGAGCCTAGCGGCCACCGGGGAGCTGTTTTTT. It codes for CASSVGSLAATGELFF.

The chain has TRBV29-1 and TRBJ2-3, with 12 positions matching TRBD2. This CDR3 region has 17 residues. Germline V gene sequence: CDR1 SQVTM, CDR2 ANQGSEA. After removal of 7 bases from V and 1 base from J, the junction contained 12 bases not matched to a gene. The CDR3 loop reads CSAETSGRSSGTDTQYF. The CDR3 bases are TGCAGCGCCGAGACTAGCGGGAGATCATCTGGCACAGATACGCAGTATTTT.

The chain recombines TRBV29-1 with TRBJ1-4; TRBD1 matches at 7 bases. Germline CDR1 and CDR2: SQVTM and ANQGSEA. There are 13 residues in the CDR3. The V gene end was trimmed by 8 bases and the J gene end by 8 bases; junction bases not matched to a gene: 11. Here the CDR3 DNA reads TGCAGCTTTCGACAGGGAGGCTTGGAAAAACTGTTTTTT. Residues: CSFRQGGLEKLFF.

CDR3 region: CASTPGSGANVLTF. DNA for the CDR3: TGTGCCAGTACCCCAGGGTCTGGGGCCAACGTCCTGACTTTC. This sequence joins TRBV19 and TRBJ2-6; a weak D match, TRBD1 (5 bases). Trimming took 7 bases from V and 1 from J, leaving 8 bases between them. CDR1 is LNHDA and CDR2 is SQIVND in the germline V gene (reference sequence). This CDR3 contains 14 residues.

This clone was recorded a few times. J is TRBJ2-1 and V is TRBV29-1; no definite D call. The CDR3 spans 12 residues. From germline, CDR1 is SQVTM and CDR2 ANQGSEA. With 2 bases removed from V and 3 bases from J, the gap between germline ends came to 5 bases. This CDR3 is CSVEPLYNEQFF. In DNA form, the CDR3 reads TGCAGCGTTGAACCCCTCTACAATGAGCAGTTCTTC.

This sequence joins TRBV19 and TRBJ2-7; unclear D gene. Germline-derived CDR1 and CDR2 are LNHDA and SQIVND (reference sequence). V lost 5 bases to trimming and J lost 7 bases, with 15 bases between them. The CDR3 has 13 amino acids. CDR3 loop: CASSPLSSGEQYF. The CDR3 coding sequence is TGTGCCAGTAGTCCCCTGTCCTCGGGTGAGCAGTACTTC. Combining the CDR3 with reference TRBV19 and TRBJ2-7 gives the whole variable domain DGGITQSPKYLFRKEGQNVTLSCEQNLNHDAMYWYRQDPGQGLRLIYYSQIVNDFQKGDIAEGYSVSREKKESFPLTVTSAQKNPTAFYLCASSPLSSGEQYFGPGTRLTVT.

CDR3 nucleotides: TGTGCCAGCAGCTTTGGACTAGCGGGAGGCCACGAGCAGTACTTC. Its protein product is CASSFGLAGGHEQYF. The chain combines TRBV11-3 with TRBJ2-7, with 14 positions matching TRBD2. The CDR3 extends over 15 amino acids. With V trimmed by 3 bases and J by 5 bases, 3 bases remained unmatched. The V gene's germline CDR1 is SGHNT and CDR2 YENEEA.

The V and J genes are TRBV15 and TRBJ2-1; 7 nucleotides agree with TRBD1. V shed 0 bases, J shed 4 bases, and the junction held 6 bases outside the gene matches. CDR3 length equals 16 residues. CDR1 is LNHNV, CDR2 YYDKDF, per germline (reference sequence). The CDR3 here is CATSRESRGFYNEQFF. CDR3 nucleotide sequence: TGTGCCACCAGCAGAGAAAGCAGGGGGTTTTACAATGAGCAGTTCTTC. The whole variable domain, remainder taken from reference TRBV15 and TRBJ2-1, is DAMVIQNPRYQVTQFGKPVTLSCSQTLNHNVMYWYQQKSSQAPKLLFHYYDKDFNNEADTPDNFQSRRPNTSFCFLDIRSPGLGDTAMYLCATSRESRGFYNEQFFGPGTRLTVL.

This clone occurred once. The V call is TRBV28, the J call TRBJ1-2, with 7 bases identical to TRBD1. Germline V gene data show CDR1 as MDHEN and CDR2 as SYDVKM. The CDR3 length is 15 residues. Losses at the gene ends were 7 bases for V and 7 bases for J; bases not matched to a gene: 15. Here the CDR3 DNA reads TGTGCCAGCACCCCCTTGGACAGGCCACCGGGTGGCTACACCTTC. This encodes CASTPLDRPPGGYTF.

The rearrangement uses TRBV18 and TRBJ2-1; weak D call: TRBD1 (6 bases). Deletions cut 3 bases from V and 1 base from J, with 10 bases between. This CDR3 is 15 amino acids long. Looked up from germline, CDR1 is KGHSH and CDR2 is LQKENI. The CDR3: CASSPPGTSYNEQFF. The CDR3 DNA reads as TGTGCCAGCTCACCCCCTGGGACATCCTACAATGAGCAGTTCTTC.